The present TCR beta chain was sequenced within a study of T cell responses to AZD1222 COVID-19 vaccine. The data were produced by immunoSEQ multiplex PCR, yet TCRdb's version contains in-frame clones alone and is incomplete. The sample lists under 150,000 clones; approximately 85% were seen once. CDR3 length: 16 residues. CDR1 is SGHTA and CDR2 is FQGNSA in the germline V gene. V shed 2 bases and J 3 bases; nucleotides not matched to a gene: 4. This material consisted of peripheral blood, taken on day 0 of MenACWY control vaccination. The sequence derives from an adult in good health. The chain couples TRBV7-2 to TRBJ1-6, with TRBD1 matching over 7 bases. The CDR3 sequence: CASSLRGGDYNSPLHF. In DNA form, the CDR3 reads TGTGCCAGCAGCTTAAGAGGGGGCGACTATAATTCACCCCTCCACTTT.